The present TCR beta chain was sequenced within a study of vaccination and CD4 T cells after COVID-19. Across the study: Convalescent individuals numbered four females and six males, two being Hispanic.

To note about this clonotype: Antigen: not known.

The CDR3 runs 14 residues. V lost 9 bases and J 1 base, leaving 16 bases between the germline ends. The germline CDR1 and CDR2 sequences are MDHEN and SYDVKM. Time point: late sampling 161 to 241 days after vaccination in a few convalescent patients. As for treatment: roughly 10-day PBMC culture with coronavirus spike peptide pools or control peptides (ViraFEST assay). With fresh IL-2 medium, half the medium was replaced on days 3 and 7. Cultured CD4+ T-cell DNA underwent Oncomine TCR Beta short-read sequencing. TCRdb processed the PCR reads anew with MiXCR; each CDR3 protein has one entry. The top ten clones hold 2.6% of a sample with 20,000 or so distinct CDR3 sequences, about a third of them seen once.

This specimen consisted of CD4+ T cells from blood, cultured in vitro, obtained about 7 months after SARS-CoV-2 vaccination. The chain links TRBV28 to TRBJ2-7; D is unclear. This TCR derives from a human donor who had recovered from COVID-19. The CDR3 spells CASAPTQGSYEQYF. DNA for the CDR3: TGTGCCAGTGCCCCCACCCAAGGGTCCTACGAGCAGTACTTC.